What follows are 10 T cell receptor beta chains derived from one specimen sequenced in a study of shared clonotypes between healthy human individuals (dated by TCRdb to the early 2020s). The method was the immunoSEQ multiplex PCR assay. Drawn from immuneACCESS, this table holds only the in-frame rearrangements with V and J called that TCRdb kept. Clones are partly lost; checked studies trace under half to an unresolved V gene and leave the rest unexplained. Here the sample has approximately 2.5 million clones; around nine tenths occur a single time. Jointly, the top ten make up roughly 0.13% of the sample. The source material was naive CD4+ T cells sorted from blood. The sample's cell subset or site label, in plain terms: CD45RA+ positively selected. Receptor source: a man between 18 and 29 years old in good health.

The chain combines TRBV28 with TRBJ1-3, with a possible D match to TRBD1 (6 bases). Looked up from germline, CDR1 is MDHEN and CDR2 is SYDVKM. V was pared by 6 bases and J by 6 bases, with 18 bases between. The CDR3 is 15 amino acids. The chain's CDR3 is CASSVGTLGANTIYF. CDR3 DNA sequence: TGTGCCAGCAGCGTCGGGACACTTGGGGCAAACACCATATATTTT.

The V and J genes are TRBV4-2 and TRBJ1-5; 11 nucleotides line up with TRBD1. From germline, CDR1 is LGHNA and CDR2 YNFKEQ. V shed 5 bases and J 3 bases; nucleotides not matched to a gene: 12. This CDR3 contains 18 residues. The CDR3 DNA follows: TGTGCCAGCAGCTACCGGACAGGGGGCGTGAAGGACAATCAGCCCCAGCATTTT. Translated: CASSYRTGGVKDNQPQHF.

The chain combines TRBV4-1 with TRBJ2-7; D is perhaps TRBD1 or TRBD2 (6 bases each). Trimming took off 1 base at V and 4 bases at J, with 14 bases between the two ends. CDR1 is MGHRA, CDR2 YSYEKL, per germline. The CDR3 runs to 15 residues. The CDR3, as DNA: TGCGCCAGCAGCCAAGCTCCAGGAGGGGGTTACGAGCAGTACTTC. Its protein is CASSQAPGGGYEQYF.

This clone appeared a single time. The V and J genes are TRBV6-5 and TRBJ2-7; D is unclear. This CDR3 has 13 amino acids. The V gene's germline CDR1 is MNHEY and CDR2 SVGAGI. V lost 2 bases and J 3 bases, leaving 8 bases between the germline ends. The CDR3 DNA sequence: TGTGCCAGCAGTTACCGGTTATTCTACGAGCAGTACTTC. Amino acids: CASSYRLFYEQYF.

The V gene is TRBV5-1, the J gene TRBJ2-2, with 15 bases lining up with TRBD2. Per the germline V gene, CDR1 is SGHRS and CDR2 is YFSETQ. V dropped 4 bases and J dropped 4; count of bases not matched to a gene: 5. CDR3 length: 17 residues. CDR3 DNA sequence: TGCGCCAGCAGCCCCCGGACTAGCGGGGGGGTCACCGGGGAGCTGTTTTTT. This codes for CASSPRTSGGVTGELFF.

The rearrangement joins TRBV6-1 to TRBJ2-5; D gene unclear. Between the trimmed V and J ends, which lost 10 bases and 0 bases, there was a span of 6 bases. Germline CDR1 is MNHNS and CDR2 is SASEGT. This CDR3 comprises 11 residues. The CDR3 protein is CAIGHQETQYF. CDR3 DNA sequence: TGTGCCATAGGACACCAAGAGACCCAGTACTTC.

The chain combines TRBV29-1 with TRBJ2-1; 16 nucleotides align to TRBD2. J was trimmed by 9 bases and V by 6 bases; bases with no gene match: 8. The CDR3 covers 15 residues. Germline V gene sequence: CDR1 SQVTM, CDR2 ANQGSEA. The CDR3 DNA reads as TGCAGCGTCCAGGGACTAGCGGGGGGGCCCGGTGAGCAGTTCTTC. This codes for CSVQGLAGGPGEQFF.

The chain is built from TRBV5-1 and TRBJ2-7; D may match TRBD1 or TRBD2 (5 bases each). With 1 base removed from V and 0 bases from J, the gap between germline ends came to 14 bases. Germline V gene lookup returns CDR1 SGHRS and CDR2 YFSETQ. This CDR3 is built from 16 residues. The CDR3 loop is CASSLRRDPSSYEQYF. For the CDR3, the DNA is TGCGCCAGCAGCTTGCGTAGGGACCCGAGCTCCTACGAGCAGTACTTC.

V is TRBV6-1 and J is TRBJ1-1, with D tentatively TRBD1 (6 bases). The germline V gene has CDR1 MNHNS and CDR2 SASEGT. V was shortened by 6 bases and J by 1 base, with 12 bases between the two germline ends. The CDR3 contains 14 residues. The CDR3 sequence is CASSLGTKNTEAFF. The CDR3 bases are TGTGCCAGCAGCCTGGGGACAAAGAACACTGAAGCTTTCTTT.

As regards this clone: Other DNA variants within this sample encode the same CDR3. The chain has TRBV2 and TRBJ1-5; 8 nucleotides line up with TRBD1. The V gene end was trimmed by 6 bases and the J gene end by 0 bases; junction bases not matched to a gene: 4. The CDR3 runs to 15 residues. Germline V gene lookup returns CDR1 SNHLY and CDR2 FYNNEI. For the CDR3, the DNA is TGTGCCAGCAGCCCGGGACAGGTTAGCAATCAGCCCCAGCATTTT. It codes for CASSPGQVSNQPQHF.